These T cell receptor beta chains were read from a single sample in a study of CD8+ T cells in alopecia areata. TCRdb keeps only in-frame clones here, not all; method: immunoSEQ multiplex PCR. Of some 200,000 clones listed, 45% to 75% were seen once; the top ten hold less than 4%. The sequencing here drew on CD4+ T cells sorted from blood, taken at week 4, from a patient treated with tofacitinib. These receptors were obtained from a human donor with alopecia areata. CDR3s leave out the opening cysteine and the closing phenylalanine or tryptophan. Each record gives: V gene, clone size, CDR3 protein. A row's size may be missing; if present it is once, few, many or a size class.

v_gene: TRBV5-1
abundance: few
CDR3aa: ASTLTIDRGNEQF

v_gene: TRBV19
abundance: -
CDR3aa: ASRFRTDHGYGYT

v_gene: TRBV2
abundance: -
CDR3aa: ASSEYGARDYGYT

v_gene: TRBV5-1
abundance: -
CDR3aa: ASLSLAGGPNEQF

v_gene: TRBV5-6
abundance: -
CDR3aa: ASSSNRYGYT

v_gene: TRBV2
abundance: -
CDR3aa: ASSEPGRRTDTQY

v_gene: TRBV11-2
abundance: -
CDR3aa: ASSSYPGTELSYGYT

v_gene: TRBV30
abundance: -
CDR3aa: AWRNLGQGAVGYT

v_gene: TRBV5-6
abundance: -
CDR3aa: ASSLASRGMDGELF

v_gene: TRBV29-1
abundance: -
CDR3aa: SVEVPGTSGAYEQY

v_gene: TRBV29-1
abundance: few
CDR3aa: SVDGTGWESTEAF

v_gene: TRBV30
abundance: -
CDR3aa: AWSPGGFDYGYT

v_gene: TRBV25-1
abundance: -
CDR3aa: ASSESRGPRETQY

v_gene: TRBV18
abundance: few
CDR3aa: ASSPEGADTQY

v_gene: TRBV29-1
abundance: few
CDR3aa: SGTGHPGETQY

v_gene: TRBV2
abundance: -
CDR3aa: ASSTLAQDTQY

v_gene: TRBV7-9
abundance: -
CDR3aa: ASSYKETQY

v_gene: TRBV5-6
abundance: once
CDR3aa: ASSAATSGSTDTQY

v_gene: TRBV29-1
abundance: -
CDR3aa: SVAGTDYGYT

v_gene: TRBV30
abundance: -
CDR3aa: AWMGQGANTIY

v_gene: TRBV28
abundance: -
CDR3aa: ASSPGTVLNQPQH

v_gene: TRBV4-1
abundance: -
CDR3aa: ASSQDQGPSHYGYT

v_gene: TRBV11-2
abundance: few
CDR3aa: ASSLGPTGTAANYGYT

v_gene: TRBV20-1
abundance: few
CDR3aa: SARDRVEQF

v_gene: TRBV6-5
abundance: -
CDR3aa: ASSLTGAGQPQH

v_gene: TRBV5-1
abundance: -
CDR3aa: ASSPTGTGTDTQY

v_gene: TRBV29-1
abundance: -
CDR3aa: SVRPMGTGELF

v_gene: TRBV29-1
abundance: -
CDR3aa: SAQGMGTGELF

v_gene: TRBV15
abundance: -
CDR3aa: ATSREIGQTTNEKLF

v_gene: TRBV13
abundance: -
CDR3aa: ASSPQTGFNYGYT